The rows below give T cell receptor beta chains drawn from one sample of a study of blood T cell repertoires in COVID-19. Method: immunoSEQ multiplex PCR; TCRdb's copy keeps in-frame clones and lacks some. Among 150,000 or so clones, roughly 76% were seen once, and the ten largest hold roughly 8.3%. Sequencing was carried out using peripheral blood. The source is a human donor with acute or convalescent COVID-19. The donor label of this sample is uncertain. Both conserved end residues are part of each CDR3. A D gene is named only where the DNA matches it firmly. Expanded clones are given a class, and other clones once, few, many or no size at all.

v_gene: TRBV4-1
j_gene: TRBJ1-4
d_gene: NA
len: 17
abundance: once
CDR3aa: CASSRRIPQGGDEKLFF
CDR3nt: TGCGCCAGCAGCCGTCGGATTCCACAGGGAGGGGATGAAAAACTGTTTTTT

v_gene: TRBV4-2
j_gene: TRBJ2-2
d_gene: TRBD1
len: 16
abundance: few
CDR3aa: CASSQPSGTGAGELFF
CDR3nt: TGTGCCAGCAGCCAACCCTCCGGGACAGGGGCCGGGGAGCTGTTTTTT

v_gene: TRBV5-1
j_gene: TRBJ1-2
d_gene: NA
len: 15
abundance: NA
CDR3aa: CASVWGDGRSYGYTF
CDR3nt: TGCGCCAGCGTATGGGGGGACGGCCGTTCCTATGGCTACACCTTC

v_gene: TRBV7-6
j_gene: TRBJ1-4
d_gene: NA
len: 17
abundance: NA
CDR3aa: CASSPLWAKSTNEKLFF
CDR3nt: TGTGCCAGCAGCCCCCTTTGGGCTAAGTCAACTAATGAAAAACTGTTTTTT

v_gene: TRBV18
j_gene: TRBJ1-2
d_gene: NA
len: 14
abundance: NA
CDR3aa: CASSPNTMAHGYTF
CDR3nt: TGTGCCAGCTCACCAAATACGATGGCCCATGGCTACACCTTC

v_gene: TRBV13
j_gene: TRBJ2-1
d_gene: TRBD1
len: 17
abundance: NA
CDR3aa: CASSLVVGDRGYNEQFF
CDR3nt: TGTGCCAGCAGCTTAGTCGTGGGGGACAGGGGCTACAATGAGCAGTTCTTC

v_gene: TRBV5-6
j_gene: TRBJ1-5
d_gene: NA
len: 16
abundance: NA
CDR3aa: CASSPGRGRRDQPQHF
CDR3nt: TGTGCCAGCAGCCCCGGACGTGGGAGAAGAGATCAGCCCCAGCATTTT

v_gene: TRBV5-1
j_gene: TRBJ2-5
d_gene: TRBD2
len: 16
abundance: NA
CDR3aa: CASSLAPSGAQETQYF
CDR3nt: TGCGCCAGCAGCTTGGCCCCTAGCGGCGCCCAAGAGACCCAGTACTTC

v_gene: TRBV3-1/TRBV3-2
j_gene: TRBJ2-3
d_gene: TRBD1
len: 19
abundance: NA
CDR3aa: CASSQDPGRYRGLPDTQYF
CDR3nt: TGTGCCAGCAGCCAAGATCCCGGGCGCTACAGGGGTTTGCCAGATACGCAGTATTTT

v_gene: TRBV2
j_gene: TRBJ2-5
d_gene: NA
len: 10
abundance: NA
CDR3aa: CASRLSLQYF
CDR3nt: TGTGCCAGCAGACTGTCCCTCCAGTACTTC

v_gene: TRBV4-1
j_gene: TRBJ1-2
d_gene: TRBD1
len: 18
abundance: few
CDR3aa: CASSQGLWQGAKESGYTF
CDR3nt: TGCGCCAGCAGCCAAGGATTATGGCAGGGGGCAAAAGAAAGCGGCTACACCTTC

v_gene: TRBV20-1
j_gene: TRBJ1-5
d_gene: NA
len: 16
abundance: many
CDR3aa: CSASPQGMSGNQPQHF
CDR3nt: TGCAGTGCTAGTCCGCAGGGGATGAGTGGCAATCAGCCCCAGCATTTT

v_gene: TRBV24-1
j_gene: TRBJ2-1
d_gene: TRBD2
len: 17
abundance: NA
CDR3aa: CATSDLQAGGSYNEQFF
CDR3nt: TGTGCCACCAGTGATTTGCAAGCGGGGGGTTCCTACAATGAGCAGTTCTTC

v_gene: TRBV18
j_gene: TRBJ1-1
d_gene: NA
len: 13
abundance: NA
CDR3aa: CASSMGHRTEAFF
CDR3nt: TGTGCCAGCTCAATGGGACATCGCACTGAAGCTTTCTTT

v_gene: TRBV5-6
j_gene: TRBJ2-7
d_gene: NA
len: 13
abundance: NA
CDR3aa: CASSLEQGDEQYF
CDR3nt: TGTGCCAGCAGCTTGGAGCAGGGCGACGAGCAGTACTTC

v_gene: TRBV2
j_gene: TRBJ1-3
d_gene: NA
len: 15
abundance: NA
CDR3aa: CASSDSDPYGNTIYF
CDR3nt: TGTGCCAGCAGTGACTCAGATCCATATGGAAACACCATATATTTT

v_gene: TRBV13
j_gene: TRBJ2-3
d_gene: TRBD2
len: 20
abundance: NA
CDR3aa: CASSPRRTPSGDRFTDTQYF
CDR3nt: TGTGCCAGCAGCCCCCGGAGGACGCCGAGCGGGGACCGCTTCACAGATACGCAGTATTTT

v_gene: TRBV6-5
j_gene: TRBJ1-2
d_gene: NA
len: 14
abundance: NA
CDR3aa: CASSPDGGSYGYTF
CDR3nt: TGTGCCAGCAGTCCGGACGGGGGAAGCTATGGCTACACCTTC

v_gene: TRBV9
j_gene: TRBJ2-1
d_gene: TRBD1
len: 16
abundance: few
CDR3aa: CASSVGGQGLYNEQFF
CDR3nt: TGTGCCAGCAGCGTGGGGGGACAGGGGCTCTACAATGAGCAGTTCTTC

v_gene: TRBV2
j_gene: TRBJ2-3
d_gene: NA
len: 15
abundance: NA
CDR3aa: CASSEKGLATDTQYF
CDR3nt: TGTGCCAGCAGTGAAAAAGGACTTGCAACAGATACGCAGTATTTT

v_gene: TRBV24-1
j_gene: TRBJ2-1
d_gene: NA
len: 14
abundance: NA
CDR3aa: CATSDWGLRGEQFF
CDR3nt: TGTGCCACCAGTGACTGGGGACTCCGGGGTGAGCAGTTCTTC

v_gene: TRBV5-1
j_gene: TRBJ1-1
d_gene: NA
len: 15
abundance: NA
CDR3aa: CASSLVGVMNTEAFF
CDR3nt: TGCGCCAGCAGCTTGGTTGGAGTCATGAACACTGAAGCTTTCTTT

v_gene: TRBV2
j_gene: TRBJ1-4
d_gene: TRBD1
len: 18
abundance: NA
CDR3aa: CASSLTGTARGIGEKLFF
CDR3nt: TGTGCCAGCAGCCTGACAGGGACTGCCCGTGGGATAGGTGAAAAACTGTTTTTT

v_gene: TRBV7-9
j_gene: TRBJ1-2
d_gene: NA
len: 14
abundance: NA
CDR3aa: CASSLLVANYGYTF
CDR3nt: TGTGCCAGCAGCTTGTTAGTAGCTAACTATGGCTACACCTTC

v_gene: TRBV24-1
j_gene: TRBJ2-1
d_gene: TRBD1
len: 16
abundance: NA
CDR3aa: CATRPQTGEGDNEQFF
CDR3nt: TGTGCCACCAGGCCCCAAACAGGGGAAGGGGACAATGAGCAGTTCTTC

v_gene: TRBV7-9
j_gene: TRBJ1-1
d_gene: TRBD1
len: 14
abundance: NA
CDR3aa: CASSQGQGNTEAFF
CDR3nt: TGTGCCAGCAGCCAGGGACAGGGAAACACTGAAGCTTTCTTT

v_gene: TRBV5-5
j_gene: TRBJ1-4
d_gene: NA
len: 13
abundance: NA
CDR3aa: CASSSDRGEKLFF
CDR3nt: TGTGCCAGCAGCTCGGACCGGGGGGAAAAACTGTTTTTT

v_gene: TRBV30
j_gene: TRBJ1-1
d_gene: NA
len: 13
abundance: NA
CDR3aa: CAWSVTANTEAFF
CDR3nt: TGTGCCTGGAGCGTGACAGCGAACACTGAAGCTTTCTTT

v_gene: TRBV29-1
j_gene: TRBJ1-2
d_gene: NA
len: 15
abundance: NA
CDR3aa: CSVEDPRGSSYGYTF
CDR3nt: TGCAGCGTTGAAGACCCCAGGGGATCTTCCTATGGCTACACCTTC

v_gene: TRBV11-2
j_gene: TRBJ2-3
d_gene: NA
len: 12
abundance: many
CDR3aa: CASSPYTDTQYF
CDR3nt: TGTGCCAGCAGCCCCTACACAGATACGCAGTATTTT

v_gene: TRBV4-1
j_gene: TRBJ2-2
d_gene: NA
len: 16
abundance: NA
CDR3aa: CASSPLLRGGTGELFF
CDR3nt: TGCGCCAGCAGCCCCTTACTTAGAGGGGGCACCGGGGAGCTGTTTTTT

v_gene: TRBV18
j_gene: TRBJ1-2
d_gene: NA
len: 14
abundance: few
CDR3aa: CASSLASGNYGYTF
CDR3nt: TGTGCCAGCTCGCTTGCGTCAGGGAACTATGGCTACACCTTC

v_gene: TRBV2
j_gene: TRBJ1-2
d_gene: NA
len: 13
abundance: NA
CDR3aa: CASSDLDAGDYTF
CDR3nt: TGTGCCAGCAGTGATCTCGATGCAGGGGACTACACCTTC

v_gene: TRBV6-4
j_gene: TRBJ2-1
d_gene: TRBD2
len: 13
abundance: once
CDR3aa: CASRGGAYNEQFF
CDR3nt: TGTGCCAGCCGGGGGGGAGCCTACAATGAGCAGTTCTTC

v_gene: TRBV30
j_gene: TRBJ2-7
d_gene: TRBD1
len: 15
abundance: NA
CDR3aa: CAWRPARGQFYEQYF
CDR3nt: TGTGCCTGGAGGCCCGCCCGGGGACAGTTCTACGAGCAGTACTTC

v_gene: TRBV10-3
j_gene: TRBJ1-2
d_gene: NA
len: 12
abundance: NA
CDR3aa: CAIHSGTEGYTF
CDR3nt: TGTGCCATCCATTCCGGGACTGAGGGCTACACCTTC

v_gene: TRBV3-1/TRBV3-2
j_gene: TRBJ2-3
d_gene: TRBD2
len: 16
abundance: once
CDR3aa: CASSLLSWRGSDTQYF
CDR3nt: TGTGCCAGCAGCCTTCTATCGTGGCGGGGGTCAGATACGCAGTATTTT

v_gene: TRBV5-1
j_gene: TRBJ1-6
d_gene: TRBD1
len: 23
abundance: once
CDR3aa: CASSLFGALGQGSRGAYNSPLHF
CDR3nt: TGCGCCAGCAGCTTGTTCGGGGCCCTGGGACAGGGCTCCCGAGGGGCCTATAATTCACCCCTCCACTTT

v_gene: TRBV6-5
j_gene: TRBJ1-5
d_gene: NA
len: 16
abundance: NA
CDR3aa: CASSSLGRDFHQPQHF
CDR3nt: TGTGCCAGCAGTTCCCTAGGGAGGGACTTTCATCAGCCCCAGCATTTT

v_gene: TRBV15
j_gene: TRBJ1-3
d_gene: NA
len: 14
abundance: NA
CDR3aa: CATSRDRRGNTIYF
CDR3nt: TGTGCCACCAGCAGAGACCGCCGGGGAAACACCATATATTTT

v_gene: TRBV6-6
j_gene: TRBJ1-1
d_gene: NA
len: 13
abundance: once
CDR3aa: CASLRPRETEAFF
CDR3nt: TGTGCCAGCTTAAGGCCGAGGGAAACTGAAGCTTTCTTT

v_gene: TRBV29-1
j_gene: TRBJ1-1
d_gene: TRBD1
len: 13
abundance: NA
CDR3aa: CSVWKGANTEAFF
CDR3nt: TGCAGCGTTTGGAAGGGGGCGAACACTGAAGCTTTCTTT

v_gene: TRBV5-1
j_gene: TRBJ1-1
d_gene: NA
len: 13
abundance: NA
CDR3aa: CASSFGEVTEAFF
CDR3nt: TGCGCCAGCAGCTTCGGGGAAGTTACTGAAGCTTTCTTT

v_gene: TRBV6-5
j_gene: TRBJ1-2
d_gene: NA
len: 14
abundance: NA
CDR3aa: CASSYSAGAMSYTF
CDR3nt: TGTGCCAGCAGTTACTCGGCCGGAGCTATGAGCTACACCTTC

v_gene: TRBV5-1
j_gene: TRBJ2-5
d_gene: NA
len: 14
abundance: NA
CDR3aa: CASSLVPGGETQYF
CDR3nt: TGCGCCAGCAGCTTGGTCCCTGGAGGGGAGACCCAGTACTTC

v_gene: TRBV6-4
j_gene: TRBJ2-3
d_gene: NA
len: 17
abundance: once
CDR3aa: CASSDSSFGLDTDTQYF
CDR3nt: TGTGCCAGCAGTGACTCCAGTTTCGGTCTAGACACAGATACGCAGTATTTT

v_gene: TRBV11-2
j_gene: TRBJ2-5
d_gene: NA
len: 16
abundance: NA
CDR3aa: CASSLRGPTLQETQYF
CDR3nt: TGTGCCAGCAGCTTGCGGGGTCCTACCCTCCAAGAGACCCAGTACTTC

v_gene: TRBV5-6
j_gene: TRBJ1-4
d_gene: TRBD1
len: 15
abundance: NA
CDR3aa: CASSSGTRGREKLFF
CDR3nt: TGTGCCAGCAGCTCGGGGACCAGGGGGAGAGAAAAACTGTTTTTT

v_gene: TRBV3-1/TRBV3-2
j_gene: TRBJ2-1
d_gene: NA
len: 15
abundance: many
CDR3aa: CASSQDGSSYNEQFF
CDR3nt: TGTGCCAGCAGCCAAGACGGGAGCTCCTACAATGAGCAGTTCTTC